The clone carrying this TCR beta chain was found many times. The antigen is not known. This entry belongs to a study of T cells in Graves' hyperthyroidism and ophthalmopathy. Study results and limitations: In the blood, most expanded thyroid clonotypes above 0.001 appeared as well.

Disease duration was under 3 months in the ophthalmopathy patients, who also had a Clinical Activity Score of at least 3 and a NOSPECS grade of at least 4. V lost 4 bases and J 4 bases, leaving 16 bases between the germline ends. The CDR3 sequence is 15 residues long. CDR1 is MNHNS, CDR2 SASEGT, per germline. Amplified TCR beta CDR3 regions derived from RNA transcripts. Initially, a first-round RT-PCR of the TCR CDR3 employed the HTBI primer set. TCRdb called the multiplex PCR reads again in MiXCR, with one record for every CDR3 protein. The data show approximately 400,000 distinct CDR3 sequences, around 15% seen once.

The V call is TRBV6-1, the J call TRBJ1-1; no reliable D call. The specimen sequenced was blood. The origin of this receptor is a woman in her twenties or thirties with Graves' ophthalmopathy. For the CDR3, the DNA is TGTGCCAGCAGTGGGAAACAGCGCTTAGGCACTGAAGCTTTCTTT. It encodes CASSGKQRLGTEAFF.